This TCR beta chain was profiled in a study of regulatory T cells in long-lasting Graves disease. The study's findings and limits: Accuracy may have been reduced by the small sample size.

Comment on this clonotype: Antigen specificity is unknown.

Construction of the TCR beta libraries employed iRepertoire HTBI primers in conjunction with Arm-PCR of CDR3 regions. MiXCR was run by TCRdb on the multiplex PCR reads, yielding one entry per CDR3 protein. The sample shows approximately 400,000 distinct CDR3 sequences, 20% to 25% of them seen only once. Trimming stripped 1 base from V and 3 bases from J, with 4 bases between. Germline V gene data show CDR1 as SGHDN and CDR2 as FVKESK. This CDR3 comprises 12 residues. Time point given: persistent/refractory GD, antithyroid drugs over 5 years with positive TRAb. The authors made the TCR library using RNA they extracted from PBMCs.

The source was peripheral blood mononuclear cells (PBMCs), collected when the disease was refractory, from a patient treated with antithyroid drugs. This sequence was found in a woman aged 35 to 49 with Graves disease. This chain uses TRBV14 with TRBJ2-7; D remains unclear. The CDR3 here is CASSQARYEQYF. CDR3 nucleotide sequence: TGTGCCAGCAGCCAAGCCCGCTACGAGCAGTACTTC.